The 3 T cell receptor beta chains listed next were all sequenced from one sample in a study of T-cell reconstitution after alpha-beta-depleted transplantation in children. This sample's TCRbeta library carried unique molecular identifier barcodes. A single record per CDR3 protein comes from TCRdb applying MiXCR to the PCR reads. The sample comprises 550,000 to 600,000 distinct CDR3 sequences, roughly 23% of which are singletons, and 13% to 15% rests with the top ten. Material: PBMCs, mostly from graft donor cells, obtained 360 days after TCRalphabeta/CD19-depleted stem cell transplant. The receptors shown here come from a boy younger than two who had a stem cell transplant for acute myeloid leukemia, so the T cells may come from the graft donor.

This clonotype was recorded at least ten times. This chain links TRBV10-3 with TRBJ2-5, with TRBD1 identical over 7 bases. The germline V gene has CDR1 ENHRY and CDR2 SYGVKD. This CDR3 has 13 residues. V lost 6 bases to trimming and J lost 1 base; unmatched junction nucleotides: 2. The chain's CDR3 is CAISRDSQETQYF. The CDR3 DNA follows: TGTGCCATCAGCCGGGACAGCCAAGAGACCCAGTACTTC.

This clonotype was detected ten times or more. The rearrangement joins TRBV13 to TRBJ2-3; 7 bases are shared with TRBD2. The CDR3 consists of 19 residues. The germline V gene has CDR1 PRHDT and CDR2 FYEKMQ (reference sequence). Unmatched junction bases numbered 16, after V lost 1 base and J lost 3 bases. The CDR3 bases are TGTGCCAGCAGCTTAGCCTCCAATTCTCGCGGGGGAAAAACAGATACGCAGTATTTT. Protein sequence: CASSLASNSRGGKTDTQYF.

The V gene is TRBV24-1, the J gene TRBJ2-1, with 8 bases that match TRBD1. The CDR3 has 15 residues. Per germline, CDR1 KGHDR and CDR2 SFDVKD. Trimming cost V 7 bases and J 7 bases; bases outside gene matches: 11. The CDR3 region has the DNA TGTGCCACCAGAGGACAGGGACAAACTAGGAATGAGCAGTTCTTC. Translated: CATRGQGQTRNEQFF.